This T cell receptor beta chain was obtained from a study of beta chain features in type 1 diabetes. General study points: A pattern of fewer insertions and more deletions at VDJ junctions was seen in type 1 diabetes patients. Cells with high TCR expression could be over-represented when cDNA is sequenced.

CD4+ naive, central memory, regulatory and stem cell-like memory cells were sorted via CD45RO/CCR7/CD25/CD127/CD95/CD27. Notes on this clone: Its antigen is not known.

Of the isolated RNA, all was reverse transcribed, and so the sequenced material was expressed TCRB transcripts. Generated by immunoSEQ multiplex PCR, the TCRdb table keeps only in-frame clones and is missing some. The sample lists under 900,000 clones, 15% to 20% seen once, with 0.02% to 0.025% in the top ten. The source material was naive CD4+ T cells from blood. The TCR sequence derives from a woman aged 18 to 35 in good health.

The CDR3 DNA reads as TGTGCCAGCAGTTTGGGGCATCAGCCCCAGCATTTT. It is translated as CASSLGHQPQHF. The rearrangement uses TRBV28 and TRBJ1-5; tentative D call: TRBD1 (5 bases). The V gene's germline CDR1 is MDHEN and CDR2 SYDVKM. The length of the CDR3 is 12 residues. Trimming left V 3 bases short and J 5 bases short, with 5 bases between.